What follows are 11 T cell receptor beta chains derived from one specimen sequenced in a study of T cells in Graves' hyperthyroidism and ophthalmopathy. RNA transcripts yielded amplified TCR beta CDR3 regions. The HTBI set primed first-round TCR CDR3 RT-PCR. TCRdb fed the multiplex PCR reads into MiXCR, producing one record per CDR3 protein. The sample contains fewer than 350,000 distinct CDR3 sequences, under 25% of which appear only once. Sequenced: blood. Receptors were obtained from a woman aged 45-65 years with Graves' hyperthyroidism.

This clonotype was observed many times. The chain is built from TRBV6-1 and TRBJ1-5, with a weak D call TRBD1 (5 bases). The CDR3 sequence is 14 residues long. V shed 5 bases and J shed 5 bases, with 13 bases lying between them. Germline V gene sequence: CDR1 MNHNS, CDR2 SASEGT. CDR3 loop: CASSRKGSDQPQHF. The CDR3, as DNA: TGTGCCAGCAGTCGTAAGGGGTCGGATCAGCCCCAGCATTTT.

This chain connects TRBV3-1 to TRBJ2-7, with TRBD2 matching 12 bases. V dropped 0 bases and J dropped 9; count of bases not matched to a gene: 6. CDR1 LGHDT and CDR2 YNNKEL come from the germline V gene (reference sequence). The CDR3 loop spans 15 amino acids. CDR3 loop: CASSQDPSGRDRQYF. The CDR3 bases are TGTGCCAGCAGCCAAGATCCTAGCGGGAGGGATCGGCAGTACTTC.

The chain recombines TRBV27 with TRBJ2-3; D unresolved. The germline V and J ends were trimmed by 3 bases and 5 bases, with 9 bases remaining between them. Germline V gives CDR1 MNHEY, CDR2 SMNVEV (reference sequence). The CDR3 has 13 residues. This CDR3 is CASSFPEQDTQYF. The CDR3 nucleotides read TGTGCCAGCAGTTTCCCCGAACAAGATACGCAGTATTTT.

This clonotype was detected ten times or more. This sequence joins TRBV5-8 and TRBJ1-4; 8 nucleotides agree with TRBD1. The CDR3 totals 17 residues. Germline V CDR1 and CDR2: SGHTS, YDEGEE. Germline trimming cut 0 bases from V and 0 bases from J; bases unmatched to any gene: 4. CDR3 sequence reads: CASSLGTGRATNEKLFF. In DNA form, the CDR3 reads TGTGCCAGCAGCTTGGGGACAGGGCGCGCAACTAATGAAAAACTGTTTTTT.

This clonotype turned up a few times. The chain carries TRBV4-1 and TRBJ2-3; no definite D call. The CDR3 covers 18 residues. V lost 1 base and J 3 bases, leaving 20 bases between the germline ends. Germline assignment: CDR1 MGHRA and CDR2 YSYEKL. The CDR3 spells CASSQGVMGIGRTDTQYF. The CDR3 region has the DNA TGCGCCAGCAGCCAAGGGGTTATGGGGATTGGAAGAACAGATACGCAGTATTTT.

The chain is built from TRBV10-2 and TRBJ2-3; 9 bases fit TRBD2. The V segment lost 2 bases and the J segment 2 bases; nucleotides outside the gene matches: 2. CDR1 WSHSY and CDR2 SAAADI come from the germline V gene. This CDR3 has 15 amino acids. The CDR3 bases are TGCGCCAGCAGTGAGGTAGCGGGAGACACAGATACGCAGTATTTT. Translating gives CASSEVAGDTDTQYF.

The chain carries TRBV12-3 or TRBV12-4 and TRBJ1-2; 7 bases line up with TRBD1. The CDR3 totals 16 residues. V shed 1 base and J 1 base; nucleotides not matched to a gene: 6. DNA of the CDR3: TGTGCCAGCAGTTTAGATGGGGGACAGATTAACTATGGCTACACCTTC. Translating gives CASSLDGGQINYGYTF.

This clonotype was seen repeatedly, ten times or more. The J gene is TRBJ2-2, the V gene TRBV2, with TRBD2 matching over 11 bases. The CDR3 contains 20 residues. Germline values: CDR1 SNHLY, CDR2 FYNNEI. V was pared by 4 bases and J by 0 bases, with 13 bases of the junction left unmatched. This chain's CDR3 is CASSAYPSGGFGSNTGELFF. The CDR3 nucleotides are TGTGCCAGCAGTGCCTACCCTAGCGGGGGGTTCGGTTCGAACACCGGGGAGCTGTTTTTT.

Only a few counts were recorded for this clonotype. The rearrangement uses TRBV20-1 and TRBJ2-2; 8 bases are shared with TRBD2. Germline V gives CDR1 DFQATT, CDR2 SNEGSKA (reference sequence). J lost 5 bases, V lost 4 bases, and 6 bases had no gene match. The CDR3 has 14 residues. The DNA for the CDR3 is TGCAGTGCTAAAAGCGGGAGTGGGACCGGGGAGCTGTTTTTT. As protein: CSAKSGSGTGELFF.

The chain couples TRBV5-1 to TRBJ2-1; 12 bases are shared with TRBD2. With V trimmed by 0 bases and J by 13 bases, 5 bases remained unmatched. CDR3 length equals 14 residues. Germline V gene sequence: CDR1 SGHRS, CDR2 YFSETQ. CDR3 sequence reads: CASSLGLAGEDQFF. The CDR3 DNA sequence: TGCGCCAGCAGCTTGGGACTAGCGGGAGAAGATCAGTTCTTC.

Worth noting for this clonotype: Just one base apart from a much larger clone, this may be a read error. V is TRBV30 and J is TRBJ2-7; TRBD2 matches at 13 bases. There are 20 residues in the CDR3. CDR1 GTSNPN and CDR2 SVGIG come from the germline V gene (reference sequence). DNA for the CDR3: TGTGCCTGGAGTCAAGAGTTAGGACTAGCGGGAGTCTCTCGGGGGTACGAGCAGTGCTTC. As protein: CAWSQELGLAGVSRGYEQCF.